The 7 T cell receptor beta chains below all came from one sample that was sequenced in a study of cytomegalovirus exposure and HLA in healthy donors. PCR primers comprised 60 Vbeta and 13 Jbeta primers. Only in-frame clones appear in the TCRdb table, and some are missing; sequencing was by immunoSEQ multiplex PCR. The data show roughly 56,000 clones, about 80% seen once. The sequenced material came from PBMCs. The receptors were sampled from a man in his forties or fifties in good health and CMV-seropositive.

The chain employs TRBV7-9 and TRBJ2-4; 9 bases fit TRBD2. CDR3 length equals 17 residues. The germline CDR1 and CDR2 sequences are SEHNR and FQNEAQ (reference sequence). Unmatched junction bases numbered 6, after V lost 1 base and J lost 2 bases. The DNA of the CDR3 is TGTGCCAGCAGCTTAGAAACCTCTAGCGGGACCAAAAACATTCAGTACTTC. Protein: CASSLETSSGTKNIQYF.

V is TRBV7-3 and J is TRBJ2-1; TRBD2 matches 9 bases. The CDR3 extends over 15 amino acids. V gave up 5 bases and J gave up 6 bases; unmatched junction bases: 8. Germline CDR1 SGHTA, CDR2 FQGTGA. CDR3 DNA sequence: TGTGCCAGCAGCCCCATAGCGGGAGTGGGCAATGAGCAGTTCTTC. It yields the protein CASSPIAGVGNEQFF.

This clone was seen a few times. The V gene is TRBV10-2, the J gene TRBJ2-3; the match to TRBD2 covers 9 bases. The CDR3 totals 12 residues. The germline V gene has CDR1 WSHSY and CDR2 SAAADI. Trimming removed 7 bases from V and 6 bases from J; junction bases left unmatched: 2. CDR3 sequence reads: CASMGTSDTQYF. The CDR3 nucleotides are TGCGCCAGCATGGGGACTAGCGATACGCAGTATTTT.

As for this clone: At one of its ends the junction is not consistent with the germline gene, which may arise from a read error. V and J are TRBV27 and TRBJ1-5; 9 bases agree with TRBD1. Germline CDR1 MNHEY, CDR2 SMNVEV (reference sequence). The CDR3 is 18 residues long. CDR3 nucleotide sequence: TGTGCCATCAGTTTCCGTTGGACAGGGGAAGACAGCAATCAGCCCCAGCATTTT. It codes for CAISFRWTGEDSNQPQHF.

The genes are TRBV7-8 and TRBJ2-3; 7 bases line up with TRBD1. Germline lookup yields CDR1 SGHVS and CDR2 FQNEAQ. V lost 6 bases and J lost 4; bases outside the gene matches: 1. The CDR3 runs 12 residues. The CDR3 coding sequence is TGTGCCAGCAGTCAGGGGGCAGATACGCAGTATTTT. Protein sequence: CASSQGADTQYF.

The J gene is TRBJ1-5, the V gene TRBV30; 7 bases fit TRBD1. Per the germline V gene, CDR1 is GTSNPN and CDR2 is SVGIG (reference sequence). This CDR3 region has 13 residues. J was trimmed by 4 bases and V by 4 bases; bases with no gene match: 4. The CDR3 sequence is CAWKGQDNQPQHF. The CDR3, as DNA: TGTGCCTGGAAAGGACAGGATAATCAGCCCCAGCATTTT.

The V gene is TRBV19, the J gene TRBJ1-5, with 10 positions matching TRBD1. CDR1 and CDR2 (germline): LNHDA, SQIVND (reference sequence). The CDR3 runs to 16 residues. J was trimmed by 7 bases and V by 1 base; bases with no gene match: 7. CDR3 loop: CASSIVGQGFRQPQHF. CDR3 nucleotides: TGTGCCAGTAGTATAGTGGGACAGGGGTTTAGACAGCCCCAGCATTTT. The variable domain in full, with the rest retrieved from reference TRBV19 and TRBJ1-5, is DGGITQSPKYLFRKEGQNVTLSCEQNLNHDAMYWYRQDPGQGLRLIYYSQIVNDFQKGDIAEGYSVSREKKESFPLTVTSAQKNPTAFYLCASSIVGQGFRQPQHFGDGTRLSIL.